The T cell receptor beta chain under discussion was sequenced for a study of CD8 T cells in ankylosing spondylitis. Study-level findings and limits: Disease-linked clones, CD8+, were relatively rare in peripheral blood. The study identified a TCR beta motif of roughly eight highly homologous variants that appeared characteristic of ankylosing spondylitis blood. Reported data indicate significant enrichment of disease-linked clones within matched ankylosing spondylitis synovial fluid.

This clonotype showed up just a few times. Its antigen remains unknown. The TCR beta libraries were generated through quantitative 5'-RACE incorporating molecular barcodes. A single record per CDR3 protein comes from TCRdb applying MiXCR to the 5' RACE reads. This table has hundreds of thousands of distinct CDR3 sequences, approximately 26% appearing once. The V gene's germline CDR1 is DFQATT and CDR2 SNEGSKA (reference sequence). V lost 2 bases and J lost 5; bases outside the gene matches: 8. The CDR3 spans 14 residues. This TCR derives from a male donor with ankylosing spondylitis. The gene calls are TRBV20-1 and TRBJ2-7; 8 bases are a match to TRBD2. The specimen was blood, either unsorted or a sorted T cell fraction (not recorded which). CDR3 region: CSARSAGGINEQYF. The CDR3 region has the DNA TGCAGTGCTAGATCGGCGGGAGGTATCAACGAGCAGTACTTC.